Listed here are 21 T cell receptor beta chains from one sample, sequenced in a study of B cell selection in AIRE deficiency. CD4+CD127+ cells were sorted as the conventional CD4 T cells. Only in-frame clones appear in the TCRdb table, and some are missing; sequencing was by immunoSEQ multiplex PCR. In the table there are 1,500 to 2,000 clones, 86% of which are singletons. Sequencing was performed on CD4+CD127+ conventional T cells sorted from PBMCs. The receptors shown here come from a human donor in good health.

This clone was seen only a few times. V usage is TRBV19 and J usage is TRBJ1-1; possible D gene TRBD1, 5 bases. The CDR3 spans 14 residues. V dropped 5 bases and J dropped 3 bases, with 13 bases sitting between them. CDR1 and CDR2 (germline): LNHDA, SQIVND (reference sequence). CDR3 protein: CASSLAYRYTEAFF. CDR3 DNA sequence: TGTGCCAGTAGTCTTGCTTACAGGTACACTGAAGCTTTCTTT.

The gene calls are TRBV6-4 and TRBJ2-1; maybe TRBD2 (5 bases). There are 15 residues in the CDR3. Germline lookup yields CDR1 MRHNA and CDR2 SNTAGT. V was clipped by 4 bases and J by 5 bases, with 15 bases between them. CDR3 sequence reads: CASSVERGIHNEQFF. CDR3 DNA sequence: TGTGCCAGCAGTGTGGAACGAGGGATCCACAATGAGCAGTTCTTC.

CDR3 bases: TGTGCTAGTGGTCCCCCAGTGGGACAGGGAACCTACGAGCAGTACTTC. It codes for CASGPPVGQGTYEQYF. The rearrangement uses TRBV12-5 and TRBJ2-7; 9 bases line up with TRBD1. Germline loops: CDR1 LGHNT, CDR2 FRNRAP. This CDR3 comprises 16 residues. Trimming removed 5 bases from V and 2 bases from J; junction bases left unmatched: 10.

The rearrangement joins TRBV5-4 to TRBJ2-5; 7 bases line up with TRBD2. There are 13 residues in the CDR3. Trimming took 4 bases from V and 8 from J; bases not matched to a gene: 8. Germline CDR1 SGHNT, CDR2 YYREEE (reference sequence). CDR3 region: CASSGAGLVTQYF. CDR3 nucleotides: TGTGCCAGCAGCGGAGCGGGATTGGTTACCCAGTACTTC.

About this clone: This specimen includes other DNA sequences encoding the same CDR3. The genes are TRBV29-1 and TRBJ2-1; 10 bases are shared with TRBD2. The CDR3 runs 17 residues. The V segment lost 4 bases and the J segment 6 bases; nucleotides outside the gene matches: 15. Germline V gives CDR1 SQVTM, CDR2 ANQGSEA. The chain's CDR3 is CSVASLAGVGGGNEQFF. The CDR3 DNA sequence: TGCAGCGTTGCGTCGCTAGCGGGAGTTGGAGGTGGCAATGAGCAGTTCTTC.

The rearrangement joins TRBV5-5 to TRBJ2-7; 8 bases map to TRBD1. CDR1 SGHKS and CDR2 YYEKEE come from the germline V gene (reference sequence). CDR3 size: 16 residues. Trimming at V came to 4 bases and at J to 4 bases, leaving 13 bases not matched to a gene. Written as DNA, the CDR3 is TGTGCCAGCAGCCTAACCGGGACAGGAGCCCTATACGAGCAGTACTTC. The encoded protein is CASSLTGTGALYEQYF.

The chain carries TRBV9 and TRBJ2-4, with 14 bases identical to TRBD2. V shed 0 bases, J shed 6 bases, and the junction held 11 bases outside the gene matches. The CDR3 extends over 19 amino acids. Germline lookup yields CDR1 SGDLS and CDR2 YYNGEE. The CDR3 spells CASSVGRPGLAGDLNIQYF. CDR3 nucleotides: TGTGCCAGCAGCGTAGGGAGGCCGGGACTAGCGGGAGATCTAAACATTCAGTACTTC. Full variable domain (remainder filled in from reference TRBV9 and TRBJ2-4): DSGVTQTPKHLITATGQRVTLRCSPRSGDLSVYWYQQSLDQGLQFLIQYYNGEERAKGNILERFSAQQFPDLHSELNLSSLELGDSALYFCASSVGRPGLAGDLNIQYFGAGTRLSVL.

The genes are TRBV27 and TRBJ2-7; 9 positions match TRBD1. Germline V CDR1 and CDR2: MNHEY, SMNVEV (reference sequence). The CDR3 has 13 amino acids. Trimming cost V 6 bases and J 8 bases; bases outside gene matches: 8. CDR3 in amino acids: CASSPRQGGKQYF. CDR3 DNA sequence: TGTGCCAGCAGCCCCAGACAGGGGGGTAAGCAGTACTTC.

This CDR3 is CASSQRGGDRVSGQFF. The CDR3 bases are TGTGCCAGCAGCCAACGGGGGGGGGACAGGGTATCAGGGCAGTTCTTC. The V and J genes are TRBV11-3 and TRBJ2-1; D may be TRBD1 (9 bases). Trimming pared 5 bases from V and 12 bases from J, leaving 26 bases between. CDR1 is SGHNT, CDR2 YENEEA, per germline. CDR3 length: 16 residues.

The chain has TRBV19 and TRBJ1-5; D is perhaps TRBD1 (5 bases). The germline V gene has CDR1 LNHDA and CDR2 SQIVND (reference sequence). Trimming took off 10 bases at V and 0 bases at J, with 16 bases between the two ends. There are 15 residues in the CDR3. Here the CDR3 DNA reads TGTGCCACGGCCGTACAGGACTATAGCAATCAGCCCCAGCATTTT. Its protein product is CATAVQDYSNQPQHF.

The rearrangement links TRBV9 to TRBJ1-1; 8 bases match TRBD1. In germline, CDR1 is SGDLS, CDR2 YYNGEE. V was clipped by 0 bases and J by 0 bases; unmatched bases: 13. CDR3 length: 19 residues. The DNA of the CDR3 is TGTGCCAGCAGCGTAGCTACGGCAGGGGGCGCAGGGTTGAACACTGAAGCTTTCTTT. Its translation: CASSVATAGGAGLNTEAFF. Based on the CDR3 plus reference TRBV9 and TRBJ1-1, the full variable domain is DSGVTQTPKHLITATGQRVTLRCSPRSGDLSVYWYQQSLDQGLQFLIQYYNGEERAKGNILERFSAQQFPDLHSELNLSSLELGDSALYFCASSVATAGGAGLNTEAFFGQGTRLTVV.

The DNA for the CDR3 is TGTGCCAGCAGTGATGGGAGCGGGAGGACCGGGGAGCTGTTTTTT. It specifies CASSDGSGRTGELFF. V gene TRBV25-1 combines with J gene TRBJ2-2; 9 bases fit TRBD2. The CDR3 length is 15 residues. Unmatched junction bases numbered 4, after V lost 3 bases and J lost 5 bases. Per the germline V gene, CDR1 is MGHDK and CDR2 is SYGVNS.

The DNA of the CDR3 is TGCGCCACCAAACAGGGACTACCAGAGACCCAGTACTTC. Its protein is CATKQGLPETQYF. The rearrangement uses TRBV10-1 and TRBJ2-5; a weak D match, TRBD2 (7 bases). The CDR3 extends over 13 amino acids. Germline V gene lookup returns CDR1 WNHNN and CDR2 SYGVQD (reference sequence). Trimming took off 10 bases at V and 4 bases at J, with 16 bases between the two ends.

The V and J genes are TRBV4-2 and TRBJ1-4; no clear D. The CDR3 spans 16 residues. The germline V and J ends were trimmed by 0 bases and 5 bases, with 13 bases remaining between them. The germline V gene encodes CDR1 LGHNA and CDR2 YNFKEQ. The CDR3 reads CASSQDSQAANEKLFF. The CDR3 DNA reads TGTGCCAGCAGCCAAGACAGCCAGGCTGCGAATGAAAAACTGTTTTTT.

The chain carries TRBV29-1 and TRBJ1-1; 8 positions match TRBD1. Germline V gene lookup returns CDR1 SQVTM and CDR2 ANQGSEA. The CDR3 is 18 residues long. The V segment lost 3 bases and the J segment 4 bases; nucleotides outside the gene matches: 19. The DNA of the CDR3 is TGCAGCGTTGAGGTAGATAAGGCAGGGGGCGCGTCGGTCACTGAAGCTTTCTTT. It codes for CSVEVDKAGGASVTEAFF.

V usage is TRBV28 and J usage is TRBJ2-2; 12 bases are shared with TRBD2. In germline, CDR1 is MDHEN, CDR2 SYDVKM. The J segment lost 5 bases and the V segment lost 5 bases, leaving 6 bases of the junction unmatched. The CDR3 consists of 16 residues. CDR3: CASSLLAGGGTGELFF. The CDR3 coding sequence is TGTGCCAGCAGTCTTCTAGCGGGAGGGGGAACCGGGGAGCTGTTTTTT.

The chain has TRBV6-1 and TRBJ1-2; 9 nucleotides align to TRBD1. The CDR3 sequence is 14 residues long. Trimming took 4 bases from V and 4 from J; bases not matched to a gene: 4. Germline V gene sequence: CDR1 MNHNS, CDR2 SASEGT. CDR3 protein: CASSGDREGYGYTF. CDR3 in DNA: TGTGCCAGCAGTGGGGACAGGGAGGGCTATGGCTACACCTTC.

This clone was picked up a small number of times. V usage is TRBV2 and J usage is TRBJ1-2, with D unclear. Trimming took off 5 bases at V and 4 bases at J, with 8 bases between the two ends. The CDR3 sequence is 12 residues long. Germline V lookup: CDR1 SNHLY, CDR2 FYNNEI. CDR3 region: CASSTEVYGYTF. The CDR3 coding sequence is TGTGCCAGCAGTACAGAAGTCTATGGCTACACCTTC.

Here the CDR3 DNA reads TGTGCCAGCAGTGAAGGGCGGGAGTTTGGTCAAGAGACCCAGTACTTC. Translating it yields CASSEGREFGQETQYF. The chain is built from TRBV25-1 and TRBJ2-5, with 7 bases lining up with TRBD2. The CDR3 extends over 16 amino acids. The J segment lost 2 bases and the V segment lost 2 bases, leaving 8 bases of the junction unmatched. Looked up from germline, CDR1 is MGHDK and CDR2 is SYGVNS.

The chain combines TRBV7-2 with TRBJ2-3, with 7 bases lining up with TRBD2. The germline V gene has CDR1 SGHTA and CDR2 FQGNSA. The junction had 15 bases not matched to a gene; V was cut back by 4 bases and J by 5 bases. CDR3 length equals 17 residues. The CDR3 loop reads CASSSPFGGRAQDTQYF. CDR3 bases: TGTGCCAGCAGCTCACCCTTTGGTGGGAGGGCCCAAGATACGCAGTATTTT. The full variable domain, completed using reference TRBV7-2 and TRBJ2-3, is GAGVSQSPSNKVTEKGKDVELRCDPISGHTALYWYRQSLGQGLEFLIYFQGNSAPDKSGLPSDRFSAERTGGSVSTLTIQRTQQEDSAVYLCASSSPFGGRAQDTQYFGPGTRLTVL.

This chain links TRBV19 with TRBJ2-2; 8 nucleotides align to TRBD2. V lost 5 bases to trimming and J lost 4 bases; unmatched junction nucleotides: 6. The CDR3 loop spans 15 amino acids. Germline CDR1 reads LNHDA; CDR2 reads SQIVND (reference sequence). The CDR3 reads CASSARLAPTGELFF. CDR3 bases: TGTGCCAGTAGTGCCAGACTAGCGCCCACCGGGGAGCTGTTTTTT.